A selection of T cell receptor beta chains follows, all from one sample in a study of neurological immune-mediated disorders. TCRdb re-called the 5' RACE reads with MiXCR, one entry per CDR3 protein. The sample holds about 50,000 distinct CDR3 sequences, less than 2% seen once. Sequenced: PBMCs. Source of these receptors: a woman aged 40 to 50 with multiple sclerosis. CDR3s include the opening cysteine and the closing phenylalanine or tryptophan. A D gene is named only where the DNA matches it firmly. Part of the rows lack a size; the others show once, few, many or a class for expanded clones.

>TRBJ1-4|many|TRBV6-6|.
TGTGCCAGCAGTCCCAGGGGAACTAATGAAAAACTGTTTTTT
CASSPRGTNEKLFF
>TRBJ2-3|many|TRBV20-1|.
TGCAGTGCTAGAGTTTATCGGTTTAGCGGAGATACGCAGTATTTT
CSARVYRFSGDTQYF
>TRBJ1-1|many|TRBV7-3|.
TGTGCCAGCAGTAAGACAGGCTCTGGGAACACTGAAGCTTTCTTT
CASSKTGSGNTEAFF
>TRBJ1-1|many|TRBV7-9|.
TGTGCCAGCAGCTTAGTTTCGGAAAACACTGAAGCTTTCTTT
CASSLVSENTEAFF
>TRBJ2-7|many|TRBV5-1|.
TGCGCCAGCAGCTTGTTGGGGATCCCCTACGAGCAGTACTTC
CASSLLGIPYEQYF
>TRBJ2-5|few|TRBV5-1|TRBD1
TGCGTCAGCAGCTTGCGACAGGGGGCGCAAGAGACCCAGTACTTC
CVSSLRQGAQETQYF
>TRBJ2-5|.|TRBV19|TRBD1
TGTGCCAGTAGCCCCCGACAGGGGCTTGGAGAGACCCAGTACTTC
CASSPRQGLGETQYF
>TRBJ2-7|many|TRBV5-1|.
TGCGCCAGCAGCTTACTTATAGCTAGCTACGAGCAGTACTTC
CASSLLIASYEQYF
>TRBJ2-3|many|TRBV10-3|.
TGTGCCATCAGAAGAGCCCCGGGAGATACGCAGTATTTT
CAIRRAPGDTQYF
>TRBJ1-1|many|TRBV7-2|.
TGTGCCAGCAGCTCAGCTGAAGCTTTCTTT
CASSSAEAFF
>TRBJ2-6|many|TRBV12-3/TRBV12-4|.
TGTGCCAGCAGTTTGAGCCCGCGCGTCCTGACTTTC
CASSLSPRVLTF
>TRBJ1-2|many|TRBV7-9|.
TGTGCCAGCAGCTTATCCGGTTCCTATGGCTACACCTTC
CASSLSGSYGYTF
>TRBJ1-3|many|TRBV11-2|TRBD1
TGTGCCAGCAGCTCAACAGGGGGCCTCTCTGGAAACACCATATATTTT
CASSSTGGLSGNTIYF
>TRBJ1-1|.|TRBV7-6|.
TGTGCCAGCAGCCTCGGTCGGTCGAGCACTGAAGCTTTCTTT
CASSLGRSSTEAFF
>TRBJ1-2|medium-sized|TRBV5-1|.
TGCGCCAGCTCAGGGGACCCTAACTATGGCTACACCTTC
CASSGDPNYGYTF
>TRBJ1-1|many|TRBV12-3/TRBV12-4|.
TGTGCCAGCAGTTTGGTCCTAGGGGGGAAAACTGAAGCTTTCTTT
CASSLVLGGKTEAFF
>TRBJ1-1|many|TRBV6-2/TRBV6-3|.
TGTGCCAGCAGCCTCTTGGGGAACACTGAAGCTTTCTTT
CASSLLGNTEAFF
>TRBJ2-7|many|TRBV15|.
TGTGCCACCAGCAGAGAAGGGGGGCACCCTTACGAGCAGTACTTC
CATSREGGHPYEQYF
>TRBJ2-1|many|TRBV5-1|TRBD1
TGCGCCAGCAGCTTGGTTGGGACAGTAGACAATGAGCAGTTCTTC
CASSLVGTVDNEQFF
>TRBJ1-5|many|TRBV9|.
TGTGCCAGCAGCGTAGGGGGGGCTGATCAGCCCCAGCATTTT
CASSVGGADQPQHF
>TRBJ1-1|many|TRBV5-1|.
TGCGCCAGCAGCTTGGTGGCGGGGACCACTGAAGCTTTCTTT
CASSLVAGTTEAFF
>TRBJ2-3|many|TRBV5-1|.
TGCGCCAGCAGCTTGGGCGGTCCTGGCACAGATACGCAGTATTTT
CASSLGGPGTDTQYF
>TRBJ1-2|many|TRBV18|.
TGTGCCAGCTCGGAAGGGGGAAGCTATGGCTACACCTTC
CASSEGGSYGYTF
>TRBJ2-7|many|TRBV5-1|TRBD1
TGCGCCAGCAGCTCCGGGACAGGCGACGAGCAGTACTTC
CASSSGTGDEQYF
>TRBJ1-5|many|TRBV20-1|.
TGCAGTGCTAGAGAGGGAGACCAGCCCCAGCATTTT
CSAREGDQPQHF
>TRBJ2-1|many|TRBV20-1|TRBD2
TGCAGTGCCAAAGGCGTAGCGGGGCGATACAATGAGCAGTTCTTC
CSAKGVAGRYNEQFF
>TRBJ2-1|many|TRBV20-1|.
TGCAGTGCCCTCCTTAGCGGATCGTCCTACAATGAGCAGTTCTTC
CSALLSGSSYNEQFF
>TRBJ1-2|many|TRBV4-1|.
TGCGCCAGCAGCCAAGATGACAGGATTAACTATGGCTACACCTTC
CASSQDDRINYGYTF
>TRBJ2-3|many|TRBV29-1|TRBD1
TGCAGCGTTGAAGGGGACAGGGGGCTCACAGATACGCAGTATTTT
CSVEGDRGLTDTQYF
>TRBJ2-2|many|TRBV5-1|.
TGCGCCAGCAGCCCCGCACTAGGAGGGACCGGGGAGCTGTTTTTT
CASSPALGGTGELFF
>TRBJ2-2|many|TRBV18|.
TGTGCCAGCTCACCACGGACAATCACCGGGGAGCTGTTTTTT
CASSPRTITGELFF
>TRBJ1-2|many|TRBV3-1|TRBD1
TGTGCCAGCGGGCTGAACAGGGGGCCGATCGGCTACACCTTC
CASGLNRGPIGYTF
>TRBJ2-3|many|TRBV20-1|TRBD2
TGCAGTGCTAGCGAGGTTGGCGGGGGGGAGGATACGCAGTATTTT
CSASEVGGGEDTQYF
>TRBJ2-1|many|TRBV20-1|.
TGCAGTGCCACCGGGGGACAGTTGAACAATGAGCAGTTCTTC
CSATGGQLNNEQFF
>TRBJ1-1|many|TRBV5-1|.
TGCGCCAGCAGCTTGGGCCGGTCCGTAGCTAACACTGAAGCTTTCTTT
CASSLGRSVANTEAFF
>TRBJ2-7|many|TRBV5-1|.
TGCGCCAGCAGCTTGGAACAAAACCTAGAGGGGTACTTC
CASSLEQNLEGYF
>TRBJ2-1|many|TRBV29-1|.
TGCAGCGTTTTGAGGGGGTATGGCTACAATGAGCAGTTCTTC
CSVLRGYGYNEQFF
>TRBJ1-2|many|TRBV5-1|TRBD1
TGCGCCAGCAGCTTGCAGGGGGCGGACTATGGCTACACCTTC
CASSLQGADYGYTF
>TRBJ1-1|many|TRBV5-1|TRBD1
TGCGCCAGCAGCCCACAGGGGGCGAGACACATGAACACTGAAGCTTTCTTT
CASSPQGARHMNTEAFF
>TRBJ2-7|many|TRBV29-1|.
TGCAGCGTTGTTTCGCGGGGCCCTTCATCCGAGCAGTACTTC
CSVVSRGPSSEQYF
>TRBJ1-5|many|TRBV15|.
TGTGCCACCAGCAGAGGGGGGACGGATAATCAGCCCCAGCATTTT
CATSRGGTDNQPQHF
>TRBJ2-7|many|TRBV20-1|.
TGCAGCCCTCCCTACGAGCAGTACTTC
CSPPYEQYF
>TRBJ1-1|many|TRBV20-1|TRBD1
TGCAGTGCTACTCGGGACAGGGGTGGCACTGAAGCTTTCTTT
CSATRDRGGTEAFF
>TRBJ2-5|many|TRBV29-1|TRBD2
TGCAGCGTACGCGGGGGTTCAGAGACCCAGTACTTC
CSVRGGSETQYF
>TRBJ2-2|many|TRBV4-1|.
TGCGCCAGCAGCAAACGCGAGGGTCCCGGGGAGCTGTTTTTT
CASSKREGPGELFF
>TRBJ2-5|many|TRBV6-5|.
TGTGCCAGCAGTTACGAGGGCTCCATAGGAGAGACCCAGTACTTC
CASSYEGSIGETQYF
>TRBJ2-7|many|TRBV12-3/TRBV12-4|.
TGTGCCAGCAGTTTCCGAGGGTCCCACGAGCAGTACTTC
CASSFRGSHEQYF
>TRBJ1-2|few|TRBV13|.
TGTGCCAGCAGCTCCTTTTACAGGGTCAGTAACTATGGCTACACCTTC
CASSSFYRVSNYGYTF
>TRBJ2-3|many|TRBV10-3|.
TGTGCCATCAGTGCGGAAGGAGGGCCCGTGGGCACAGATACGCAGTATTTT
CAISAEGGPVGTDTQYF
>TRBJ1-1|many|TRBV20-1|TRBD1
TGCAGTGCTAAGGACAGGGCGGGCACTGAAGCTTTCTTT
CSAKDRAGTEAFF
>TRBJ2-2|many|TRBV20-1|TRBD1
TGCAGTGCTAGAGATCCGACAGGGACCACCGGGGAGCTGTTTTTT
CSARDPTGTTGELFF
>TRBJ2-7|many|TRBV27|.
TGTGCCAGCGGGGGACCCCCGAGCTCCTACGAGCAGTACTTC
CASGGPPSSYEQYF